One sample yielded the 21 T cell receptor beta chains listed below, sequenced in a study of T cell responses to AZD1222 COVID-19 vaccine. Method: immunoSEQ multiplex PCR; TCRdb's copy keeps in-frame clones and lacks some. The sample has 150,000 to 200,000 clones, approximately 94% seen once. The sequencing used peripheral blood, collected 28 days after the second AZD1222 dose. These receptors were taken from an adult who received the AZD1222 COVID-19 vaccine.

CDR3 sequence (DNA): TGTGCCAGTAGTATCTATGTCACAGGGGATGTCACTGAAGCTTTCTTT. This translates into CASSIYVTGDVTEAFF. V is TRBV19 and J is TRBJ1-1; 7 nucleotides line up with TRBD1. Per the germline V gene, CDR1 is LNHDA and CDR2 is SQIVND (reference sequence). Trimming cost V 3 bases and J 4 bases; bases outside gene matches: 11. The CDR3 length is 16 residues.

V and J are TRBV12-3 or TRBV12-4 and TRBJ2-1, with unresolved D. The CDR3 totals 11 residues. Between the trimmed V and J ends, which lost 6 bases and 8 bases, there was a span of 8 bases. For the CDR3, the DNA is TGTGCCAGCAGCCCAGGCGATGAGCAGTTCTTC. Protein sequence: CASSPGDEQFF.

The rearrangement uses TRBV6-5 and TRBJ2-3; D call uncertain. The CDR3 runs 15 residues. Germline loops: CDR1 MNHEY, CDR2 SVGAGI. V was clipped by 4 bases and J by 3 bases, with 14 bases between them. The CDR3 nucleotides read TGTGCCAGCAGTTTCGACTCGACGACTACAGATACGCAGTATTTT. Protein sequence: CASSFDSTTTDTQYF.

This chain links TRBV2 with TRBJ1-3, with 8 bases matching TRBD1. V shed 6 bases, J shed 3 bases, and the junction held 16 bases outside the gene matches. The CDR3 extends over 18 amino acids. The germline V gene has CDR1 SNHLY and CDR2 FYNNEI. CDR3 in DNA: TGTGCCAGCAGGGGGGGGACAGGTTCCCAAAAGCTTGGAAACACCATATATTTT. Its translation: CASRGGTGSQKLGNTIYF.

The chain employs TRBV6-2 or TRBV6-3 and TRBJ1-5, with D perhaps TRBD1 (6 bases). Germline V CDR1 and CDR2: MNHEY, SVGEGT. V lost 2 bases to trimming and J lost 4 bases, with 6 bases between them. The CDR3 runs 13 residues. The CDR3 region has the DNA TGTGCCAGCAGTTACGACAGGAATCAGCCCCAGCATTTT. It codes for CASSYDRNQPQHF.

CDR3 sequence reads: CASSPKGYPYSGANVLTF. The CDR3 region has the DNA TGTGCCAGCAGTCCGAAGGGGTACCCATACTCTGGGGCCAACGTCCTGACTTTC. The chain is built from TRBV27 and TRBJ2-6, with a possible D match to TRBD1 (5 bases). V shed 5 bases and J shed 0 bases, with 17 bases lying between them. This CDR3 contains 18 residues. The V gene's germline CDR1 is MNHEY and CDR2 SMNVEV (reference sequence). Combining the CDR3 with reference TRBV27 and TRBJ2-6 gives the whole variable domain EAQVTQNPRYLITVTGKKLTVTCSQNMNHEYMSWYRQDPGLGLRQIYYSMNVEVTDKGDVPEGYKVSRKEKRNFPLILESPSPNQTSLYFCASSPKGYPYSGANVLTFGAGSRLTVL.

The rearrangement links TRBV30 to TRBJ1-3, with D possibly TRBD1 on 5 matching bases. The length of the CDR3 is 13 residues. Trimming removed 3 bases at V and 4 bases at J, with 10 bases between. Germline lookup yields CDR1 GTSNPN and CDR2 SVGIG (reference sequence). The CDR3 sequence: CAWRSKGGNTIYF. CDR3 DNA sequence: TGTGCCTGGAGGAGCAAGGGGGGAAACACCATATATTTT. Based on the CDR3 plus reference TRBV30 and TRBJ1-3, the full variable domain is SQTIHQWPATLVQPVGSPLSLECTVEGTSNPNLYWYRQAAGRGLQLLFYSVGIGQISSEVPQNLSASRPQDRQFILSSKKLLLSDSGFYLCAWRSKGGNTIYFGEGSWLTVV.

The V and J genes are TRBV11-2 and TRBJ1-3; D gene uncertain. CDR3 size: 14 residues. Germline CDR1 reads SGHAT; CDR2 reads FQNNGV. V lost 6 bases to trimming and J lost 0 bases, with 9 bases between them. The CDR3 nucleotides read TGTGCCAGCAGAGTCGGCGGCTCTGGAAACACCATATATTTT. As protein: CASRVGGSGNTIYF.

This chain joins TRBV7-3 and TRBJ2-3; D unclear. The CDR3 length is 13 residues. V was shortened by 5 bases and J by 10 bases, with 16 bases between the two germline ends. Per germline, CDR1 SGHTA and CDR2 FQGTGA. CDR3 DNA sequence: TGTGCCAGCAGCCAGATCGGGTTGGAAGCGCAGTATTTT. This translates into CASSQIGLEAQYF.

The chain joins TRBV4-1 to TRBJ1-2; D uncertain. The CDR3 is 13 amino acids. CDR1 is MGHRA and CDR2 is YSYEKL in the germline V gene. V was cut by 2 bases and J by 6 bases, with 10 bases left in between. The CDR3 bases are TGCGCCAGCAGCCAAACTTCAGGAGATGGCTACACCTTC. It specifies CASSQTSGDGYTF.

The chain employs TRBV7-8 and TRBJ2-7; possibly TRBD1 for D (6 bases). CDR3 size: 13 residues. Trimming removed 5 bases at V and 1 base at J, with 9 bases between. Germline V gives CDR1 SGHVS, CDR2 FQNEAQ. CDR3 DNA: TGTGCCAGCAGCCGAGGGGGTTCCTACGAGCAGTACTTC. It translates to CASSRGGSYEQYF.

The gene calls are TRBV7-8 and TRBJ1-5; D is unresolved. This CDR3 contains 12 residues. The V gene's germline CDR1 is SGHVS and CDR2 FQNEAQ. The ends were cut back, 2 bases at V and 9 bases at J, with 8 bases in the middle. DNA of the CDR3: TGTGCCAGCAGCTTACTCGTGCGGCCCCAGCATTTT. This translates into CASSLLVRPQHF.

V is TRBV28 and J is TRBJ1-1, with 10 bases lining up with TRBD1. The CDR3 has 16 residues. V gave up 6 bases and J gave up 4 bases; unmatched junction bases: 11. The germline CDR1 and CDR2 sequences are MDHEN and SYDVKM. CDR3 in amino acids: CASSIHLGQGITEAFF. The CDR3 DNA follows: TGTGCCAGCAGCATACACCTGGGACAGGGGATCACTGAAGCTTTCTTT.

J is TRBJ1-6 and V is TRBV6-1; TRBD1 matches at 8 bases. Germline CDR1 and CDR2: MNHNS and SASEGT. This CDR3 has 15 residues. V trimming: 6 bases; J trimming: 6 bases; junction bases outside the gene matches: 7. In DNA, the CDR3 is TGTGCCAGCAGCGTACAGGGGGAAGGTAATTCACCCCTCCACTTT. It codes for CASSVQGEGNSPLHF.

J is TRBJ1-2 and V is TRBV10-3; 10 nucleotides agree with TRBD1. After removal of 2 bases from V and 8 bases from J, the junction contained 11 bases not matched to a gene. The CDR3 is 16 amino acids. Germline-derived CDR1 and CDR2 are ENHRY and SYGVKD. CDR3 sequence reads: CAISEGDRGVSVGYTF. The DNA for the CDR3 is TGTGCCATCAGTGAGGGGGACAGGGGCGTATCGGTCGGCTACACCTTC.

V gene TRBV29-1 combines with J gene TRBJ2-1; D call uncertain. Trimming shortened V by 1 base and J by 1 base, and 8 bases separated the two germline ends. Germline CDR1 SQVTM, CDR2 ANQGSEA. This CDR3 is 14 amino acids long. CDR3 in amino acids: CSVEGRSSYNEQFF. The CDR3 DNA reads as TGCAGCGTTGAAGGCCGCAGTTCCTACAATGAGCAGTTCTTC.

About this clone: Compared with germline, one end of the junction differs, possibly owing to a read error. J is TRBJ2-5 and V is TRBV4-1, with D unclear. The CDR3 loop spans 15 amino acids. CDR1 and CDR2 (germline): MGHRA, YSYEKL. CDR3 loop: CASCQLGAARETQYF. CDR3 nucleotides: TGCGCCAGCTGCCAACTCGGAGCAGCTCGGGAGACCCAGTACTTC.

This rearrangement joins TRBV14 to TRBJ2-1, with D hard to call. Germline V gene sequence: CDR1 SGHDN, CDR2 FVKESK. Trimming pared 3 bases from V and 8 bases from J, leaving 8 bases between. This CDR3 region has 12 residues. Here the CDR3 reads CASSQKRDEQFF. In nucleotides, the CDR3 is TGTGCCAGCAGCCAGAAAAGGGATGAGCAGTTCTTC.

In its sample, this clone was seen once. CDR3 protein: CASNLGTGGYNEQFF. The CDR3 bases are TGTGCCAGCAACTTGGGGACAGGGGGCTACAATGAGCAGTTCTTC. The J gene is TRBJ2-1, the V gene TRBV28; 11 positions agree with TRBD1. Trimming removed 7 bases from V and 3 bases from J; junction bases left unmatched: 5. The CDR3 spans 15 residues. Germline V lookup: CDR1 MDHEN, CDR2 SYDVKM.

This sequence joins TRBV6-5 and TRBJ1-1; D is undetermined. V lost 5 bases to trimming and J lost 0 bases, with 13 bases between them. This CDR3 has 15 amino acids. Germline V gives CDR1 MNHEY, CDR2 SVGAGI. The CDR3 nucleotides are TGTGCCAGCAGTACTGGAGGAAGGATGAACACTGAAGCTTTCTTT. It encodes CASSTGGRMNTEAFF.

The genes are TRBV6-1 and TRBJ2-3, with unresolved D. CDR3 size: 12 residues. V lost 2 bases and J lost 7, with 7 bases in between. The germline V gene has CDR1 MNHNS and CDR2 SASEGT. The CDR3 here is CASSESAYTQYF. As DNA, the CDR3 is TGTGCCAGCAGTGAAAGTGCCTATACGCAGTATTTT.